This TCR beta chain is from a study of OX40 agonist ivuxolimab in advanced cancers. Turning to the study itself: One patient with hepatocellular carcinoma and two with cutaneous melanoma, three in all, had partial responses.

A remark on this clone: The antigen remains unidentified.

Only in-frame clones appear in the TCRdb table, and some are missing; sequencing was by immunoSEQ multiplex PCR. The repertoire consists of 100,000 or so clones, with 75% to 95% occurring once and the leading ten covering more than 0.25%. Regarding the study as a whole: Clonal expansion by week 6 occurred in CD4+ and CD8+ blood T cells (at 0.1 to 3.0 mg/kg).

Trimming shortened V by 4 bases and J by 4 bases, and 14 bases separated the two germline ends. The CDR3 spans 14 residues. Germline values: CDR1 SGHRS, CDR2 YFSETQ. The starting material was CD4+ or CD8+ T cells sorted from blood, obtained in a trial of the OX40 agonist ivuxolimab. The receptor's source is an adult with an advanced solid tumor such as melanoma, head and neck, liver or kidney cancer. The rearrangement joins TRBV5-1 to TRBJ1-1; D ambiguous. DNA for the CDR3: TGCGCCAGCAGCGCGTCGATCACCACCACTGAAGCTTTCTTT. Its translation is CASSASITTTEAFF.